The entry below describes one T cell receptor (beta chain). This specimen belongs to a study of technical replicates of blood from a few donors. Here immunoSEQ multiplex PCR was the method, and the copy in TCRdb shows in-frame clones only, minus some. Of around 84,000 clones listed, 85% to 95% were seen once; the top ten hold about 0.27%. Germline V lookup: CDR1 DFQATT, CDR2 SNEGSKA (reference sequence). Between the trimmed V and J ends, which lost 7 bases and 4 bases, there was a span of 9 bases. The length of the CDR3 is 11 residues. The chain has TRBV20-1 and TRBJ2-3; possibly TRBD1 for D (6 bases). The specimen was T cells isolated from PBMCs. The clonotype was recovered from a human donor in good health. The CDR3 DNA sequence: TGCAGTGTAGGGGGAGCAGATACGCAGTATTTT. Translation gives CSVGGADTQYF.